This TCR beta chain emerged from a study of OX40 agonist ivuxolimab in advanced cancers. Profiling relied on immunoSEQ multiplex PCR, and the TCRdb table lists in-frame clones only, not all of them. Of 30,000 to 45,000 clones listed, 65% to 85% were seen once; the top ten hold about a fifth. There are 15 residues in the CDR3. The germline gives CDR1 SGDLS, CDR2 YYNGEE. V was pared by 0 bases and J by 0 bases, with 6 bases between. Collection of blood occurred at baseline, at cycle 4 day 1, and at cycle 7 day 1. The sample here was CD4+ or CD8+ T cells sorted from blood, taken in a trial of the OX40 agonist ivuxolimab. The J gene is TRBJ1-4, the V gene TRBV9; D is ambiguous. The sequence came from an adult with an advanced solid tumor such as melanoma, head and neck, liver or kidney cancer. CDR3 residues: CASSVGSATNEKLFF. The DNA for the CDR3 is TGTGCCAGCAGCGTAGGGTCTGCAACTAATGAAAAACTGTTTTTT.